This T cell receptor (beta chain) was sequenced during a study of cytomegalovirus exposure and HLA in healthy donors (dated by TCRdb to the late 2010s). Regarding the complete study: An earlier analysis of a few hundred of the donors reported 276 Gb of sequence data and about 120 million unique TCR beta sequences obtained from roughly 180 million T cells. Because of strong linkage in the cohort, five DR-DQ haplotypes were treated as single units for association and clustering. The study was designed to test whether signatures of past pathogen exposure could be identified by cataloging public T cell receptors. The study used immunosequencing to profile the T cell repertoires of approximately 640 subjects and linked those repertoires to cytomegalovirus serostatus. An early release covering around 630 HLA-typed donors comprised 300 to 350 gigabases of sequencing data and around 80 million unique TCR sequences. To decide whether each TCR beta V gene segment behaved as functional or pseudogenic, an earlier analysis of fewer than 750 of the donors relied on high-throughput TCR beta sequencing. In a later analysis, previously published TCR beta repertoires from 550 to 700 donors were re-analyzed and high-resolution HLA genotyping was added so that TCR occurrence patterns could be studied. Of the roughly 400 genotyped donors, roughly 85% fell in the genetic ancestry cluster associated with self-reported Caucasian donors. Every discovery cohort repertoire had been produced on one sequencing platform. Donor age, sex, ethnicity and CMV serostatus were compiled together with the repertoire data. Along with the approximately 620-subject first cohort, a separate validation cohort of some 130 different subjects was used. Among about 400 genotyped donors of the cohort, an average of around 240,000 unique TCR beta nucleotide sequences was sequenced per donor, of which roughly 17% were non-productive. HLA typing included class I and class II loci at four-digit resolution. Typing coverage differed by locus: A, B, C, DRB1 and DQB1 were typed in roughly 629-630 donors, DQA1 in 522, DPA1 in 600 to 610, and DPB1 in just under 490. In the later analysis, no new phenotypic data were used to find candidate immune exposures; instead, reliance was placed on TCR beta sequences and their occurrence across donors. Genome-wide SNP genotypes for about 65% of the roughly 670 donors were used in a later genetic analysis, which treated that subset as a discovery cohort. High-throughput TCR immunosequencing, statistical association of individual TCRs with disease status, and machine learning were combined to predict cytomegalovirus infection status.

Inclusive of the bounding cysteine and phenylalanine, the CDR3 is 13 residues long. Of all the DNA, just the CDR3 is kept, 39 bases in frame from base 1. The junction carries 8 bases between V and J, which are trimmed by 2 bases and 4 bases respectively. As encoded in the germline V gene (reference sequence), CDR1 is SEHNR while CDR2 is FQNEAQ. The cohort was made up of several hundred healthy bone marrow donors. At the time of sampling, every cohort member was nominally healthy, though immune exposures that went unrecorded were likely present. CMV serostatus was recorded as positive for 289 and negative for about half of the 666 cohort members, whereas no CMV serostatus was recorded for the donor in question. Every donor gave a peripheral blood sample, and the peripheral blood mononuclear cells from that sample were used for TCR beta sequencing. Genomic DNA extraction from the blood cell samples was performed with the Qiagen DNeasy Blood Extraction Kit.

Preparation of the library involved the immunoSEQ multiplex PCR assay. The multiplex PCR relied on a mix of 60 forward primers for TCR Vbeta segments and 13 reverse primers for TCR Jbeta segments. The CDR3 region of rearranged TCR beta genes was amplified from genomic DNA with a multiplex PCR assay. Amplified TCR beta libraries were sequenced as 87-base-pair reads on the Illumina HiSeq System. The original pipeline was this. A later analysis counted about 82 million unique TCR beta chains across the 550 to 700 repertoires, and roughly 10 million of these chains were shared by at least two donors. Raw reads were error-corrected and collapsed into unique sequences by a nearest-neighbor algorithm in which closely related sequences were merged to remove PCR and sequencing errors. Alignment of CDR3 sequences to IMGT reference sequences was used to assign V, D and J gene segments. For a sequence to be retained, at least a six-nucleotide match to both a V gene segment and a J gene segment was required. Rearrangements were called productive when the CDR3 lacked stop codons and stayed in frame with V and J; all others were non-productive. Following IMGT convention, CDR3 was defined as the stretch from the second conserved V-encoded cysteine to the conserved J-encoded phenylalanine. The earlier analysis of 500 to 650 of the donors excluded any sequence lacking an unambiguous match to a single V gene segment. An earlier analysis of some 610 of the donors called V segments functional above 56.7% productive rearrangements and segregating when the between-donor standard deviation exceeded 5%. A statistical classification framework was built to diagnose cytomegalovirus status from the catalog of TCR beta chain sequences. A later analysis assigned V and J genes by comparing TCR nucleotide sequences with IMGT/GENE-DB human TR gene sequences. In a later analysis, CDR3 sequences and most-parsimonious VDJ recombination scenarios were assigned using the TCRdist pipeline. In a later analysis, every TCR beta chain was defined by the combination of its CDR3 amino acid sequence and its V-gene family, and reads without a unique V-gene family were dropped. As a way to deal with suspected cross-contamination and a sequencing artifact, a later analysis dropped approximately 570 nucleotide sequences that were highly shared and had low generation probability. In a later analysis, a clonal expansion index was calculated for each public chain from normalized within-repertoire ranks of inferred template counts. In a later analysis, generation probabilities were computed with a VDJ recombination model fitted to out-of-frame rearrangements, and the resulting probabilities were checked against IGoR. In a later analysis, hypergeometric tests were used to score TCR-TCR, TCR-HLA and TCR-CMV co-occurrence, with a repertoire-size bias correction applied to TCR pairs. False discovery rates were estimated in a later analysis by permuting HLA or CMV assignments 20 times. In a later analysis, co-occurring TCRs were grouped with DBSCAN, and TCRdist sequence similarity was added when clustering was performed within HLA-allele-positive subsets. Repertoires with fewer than 30,000 or more than 120,000 public chains, plus five repertoires with anomalous nucleotide sharing, were excluded from co-occurrence clustering. Held by TCRdb, this immuneACCESS table contains in-frame sequences only and omits some clones. Under half of the omission traces to an unresolved V gene where checked; the cause of the rest is unknown. That table is the source of V, J and clone size, and D and trimming were worked out from the DNA. This sample holds some 91,000 clones; around 64% were observed only once. Together, the top ten hold about 2.5% of the sample.

Regarding this clone: The antigen this receptor binds is unknown. Base qualities were left out, and no much larger clone turns up one base away.

Paper-wide results and their limitations: Only TCR beta chains were sequenced in this cohort, and the absence of alpha or paired-chain data limited detectable features. When HLA alleles, especially DR and DQ, strongly co-occurred, attributing TCR associations to individual alleles was difficult. Linkage disequilibrium might explain the correlated functional status among segregating V segments, but an unknown experimental factor could not be ruled out. According to a later analysis, most CMV-associated TCR beta chains appeared to be HLA-restricted, and the HLA associations seemed to be driven largely by CMV exposure. A later analysis found that HLA-associated TCR beta chains were more clonally expanded and had lower generation probabilities than equally common non-associated chains. The study gave a list of about 170 TCR beta chains associated with cytomegalovirus. The authors suggested that the approach could potentially be generalized to other disease states and immunological phenotypes. The sequencing pipeline was judged likely to have produced a cluster of highly shared sequence variants as a technical artifact. A later genetic analysis reported fewer N-insertions in productive TCRs among donors in an Asian-associated ancestry cluster than the roughly 700-donor mean. Immune exposure information for the cohort was limited to CMV serostatus. Cytomegalovirus status was reported to be diagnosed by the classifier with high specificity and sensitivity in both the original and validation cohorts. A further reported finding was that TCR beta sequences accurately predicted the HLA-A and HLA-B alleles for most subjects in the first cohort. Some IMGT-functional V segments, including TRBV6-2 and TRBV6-3, could not be told apart with the 87-base-pair reads, so those segments were excluded. At a false discovery rate of 0.05, a later analysis linked about 16,000 TCR beta sequences to specific HLA alleles. In an earlier analysis of 587 of the donors, most TCR beta V segments appeared in productive rearrangements about 87% or about 30% of the time, broadly matching IMGT annotations. Most TCR sequences were seen in very few donors, while some public TCRs were found in many individuals. In vitro tests confirmed that three of the cytomegalovirus-associated TCR beta chains recognize cytomegalovirus antigens. Sequencing depth was assumed to be roughly uniform across donors in the presence/absence analyses, though that assumption may not hold. An association between a missense DCLRE1C variant and V-gene and J-gene trimming of TCR beta chains was found in a later genetic analysis and replicated in an independent cohort. A later analysis reported that several top co-occurrence clusters appeared linked to parvovirus B19, influenza, CMV and Epstein-Barr virus. HLA typing was unavailable for some donors at each locus, so association tests used only the typed subset. Because counts were too low, around 18 rarely observed V segments, including chromosome 9 orphons, were left out of the earlier analysis of a few hundred of the donors. According to a later analysis, TCR association rates differed among HLA loci, with DRB1 alleles showing the most associated TCRs and HLA-C alleles showing the fewest.

Recombination joined TRBV7-9 with TRBJ1-2; D gene: possibly TRBD1, on 5 matching bases. Source material: PBMCs. This TCR derives from a human donor in good health. CDR3 sequence: CASSLQGGYGYTF. The sequenced DNA: TGTGCCAGCAGCTTACAGGGAGGCTATGGCTACACCTTC.